This T cell receptor (beta chain) was retrieved from a study of blood T cell repertoires in COVID-19. Study-wide background: The United States, Italy and Spain were the sources of the acute and convalescent COVID-19 samples. Sources were T cells, B-cell-depleted T cells, or PBMCs; the material itself was cDNA or gDNA.

J lost 7 bases, V lost 6 bases, and 5 bases had no gene match. CDR1 and CDR2 from the germline V gene are MNHEY and SMNVEV (reference sequence). This CDR3 comprises 12 residues. Source study methods: From reference gene primer amplification, estimates of nucleated cell counts were derived. The assay was immunoSEQ multiplex PCR, and TCRdb's table has in-frame clones only and misses some. The D gene and trimming were derived from the DNA, and the V and J assignments and clone size from that table. Seen here are some 70,000 clones, about nine tenths observed once, and the top ten hold over 6%. V gene TRBV27 combines with J gene TRBJ1-2; TRBD1 matches 7 bases. The source is a woman between 65 and 79 years old with acute or convalescent COVID-19. The specimen sequenced was peripheral blood. The CDR3 spells CASRRQGSGYTF. The DNA for the CDR3 is TGTGCCAGCAGGAGACAGGGTTCTGGCTACACCTTC.